This T cell receptor beta chain comes out of a study of cytomegalovirus exposure and HLA in healthy donors. The CDR3 contains 14 residues. V dropped 0 bases and J dropped 4 bases, with 9 bases sitting between them. The germline gives CDR1 SGHNT, CDR2 YYREEE (reference sequence). This PCR relied on a set of 60 Vbeta primers and 13 Jbeta primers. Sequencing was performed with immunoSEQ multiplex PCR; in TCRdb, only in-frame clones are kept and a portion is missing. This table holds fewer than 200,000 clones, 68% found once. Sequencing used PBMCs. This chain links TRBV5-4 with TRBJ2-3; possible D gene TRBD2, 6 bases. The TCR comes from a woman aged 40 to 49 in good health and CMV-seropositive. CDR3 in amino acids: CASSLVAAPDTQYF. In DNA, the CDR3 is TGTGCCAGCAGCTTGGTAGCGGCCCCAGATACGCAGTATTTT.